This is a list of T cell receptor beta chains from one sample in a study of early T cells in non-severe SARS-CoV-2 infection. A single record per CDR3 protein comes from TCRdb applying MiXCR to the 5' RACE reads. The repertoire holds about 94,000 distinct CDR3 sequences, with 13% as singletons. Sequencing was done on a sample of whole blood. Receptors originate from an adult who was a healthcare worker with PCR-confirmed SARS-CoV-2 infection or an uninfected control (not recorded which). The conserved cysteine and the conserved F or W are not part of the CDR3 here.

TRBV4-3 | ASSQNPRDPGTQY
TRBV10-1 | ASQDRLNTGELF
TRBV6-2/TRBV6-3 | ASSSSRVEAEAF
TRBV3-1 | ASSQGWTIPY
TRBV7-9 | ASSLGQIYEQY
TRBV10-3 | AISVSGQSETQH
TRBV7-8 | ASSLVGRNSNQPQH
TRBV7-4 | ASSSGAHRSPLH
TRBV11-1 | ASTHGGRMY
TRBV28 | ASSLSRLRETQY
TRBV9 | ASSPGPTQYNEQF
TRBV28 | ASSRPSKPVSYEQY
TRBV27 | ASSATAEETQY
TRBV20-1 | SAPNRDSWGGYT
TRBV2 | ASSHPGQGSHEQY
TRBV7-2 | ASSLLRAAGGPTNTGELF
TRBV29-1 | SVEPYNEQF
TRBV28 | ASSPTETNYGYT
TRBV6-1 | ASRHRPREPGQPQH
TRBV2 | ASSEQGPHEQY
TRBV2 | ASSEPENTEAF
TRBV20-1 | SASRGLDEQY
TRBV20-1 | SAKGTGAQYLNTEAF
TRBV28 | ASSLPEAASYEQY
TRBV2 | ASRSDGNTEAF
TRBV4-1 | ASSQVGGRTDTQY
TRBV11-2 | ASSLGTLKAF
TRBV7-2 | ASSLQASSYEQY
TRBV14 | ASSQDPRDPSTTYEQY
TRBV12-2 | ASRLGRDSSQETQY
TRBV6-5 | ASTRTGTGKYNEQF
TRBV18 | ASSPEIGETQY
TRBV5-1 | ASSFAPTGSSYNEQF
TRBV2 | ASSANRGENSPLH
TRBV20-1 | SAGQGRNQPQH
TRBV18 | ASSPLTGKSYGYT